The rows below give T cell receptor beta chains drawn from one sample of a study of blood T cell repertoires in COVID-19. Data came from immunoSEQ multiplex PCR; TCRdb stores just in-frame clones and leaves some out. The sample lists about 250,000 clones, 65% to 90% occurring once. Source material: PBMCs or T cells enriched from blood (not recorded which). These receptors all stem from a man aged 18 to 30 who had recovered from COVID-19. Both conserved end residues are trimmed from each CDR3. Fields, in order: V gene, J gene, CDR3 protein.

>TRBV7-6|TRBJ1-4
ASSLAGGSNEKLF
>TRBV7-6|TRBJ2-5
ASSLLQGRGETQY
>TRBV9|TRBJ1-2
ASSVEDRQSYGYT
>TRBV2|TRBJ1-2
ASSSDSRGYT
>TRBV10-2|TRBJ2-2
ASSLGQGTGELF
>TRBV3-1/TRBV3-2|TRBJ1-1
ASSRLGPGMNTEAF
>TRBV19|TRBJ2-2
ASRRDRNTGELF
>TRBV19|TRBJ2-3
ASSIDLEGGFGDTQY
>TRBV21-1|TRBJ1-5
ASSDPLDRGDQPQH
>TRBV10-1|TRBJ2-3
ASSEARRDTQY
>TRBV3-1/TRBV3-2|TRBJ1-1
ASSQRGFTEAF
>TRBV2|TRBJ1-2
ASRTDRANYGYT
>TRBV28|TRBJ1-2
ASSVGSYGYT
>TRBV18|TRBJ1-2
ASSPESNYGYT
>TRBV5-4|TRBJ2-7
ASSSPGGSEQY
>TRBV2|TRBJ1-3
ASSEITWDSSGNTIY
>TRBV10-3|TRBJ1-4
AISERTGATFHLF
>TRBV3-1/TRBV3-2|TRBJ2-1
ASSYGLAGRAGEQF
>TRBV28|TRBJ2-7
ASRVTTGYEQY
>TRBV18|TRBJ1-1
ASSSEGVMNTEAF